This TCR beta chain originates from a study of blood T cell repertoires in COVID-19. In the study overall: Nucleic acid was either cDNA or gDNA, and it came from T cells, B-cell-depleted T cells, or PBMCs.

Trimming took off 2 bases at V and 4 bases at J, with 9 bases between the two ends. CDR1 is LNHDA and CDR2 is SQIVND in the germline V gene (reference sequence). The CDR3 consists of 14 residues. Data came from immunoSEQ multiplex PCR; TCRdb stores just in-frame clones and leaves some out. The table records 250,000 or so clones, almost 90% of them present only once. The sequence derives from a woman aged 55-70 years with acute or convalescent COVID-19. J is TRBJ1-5 and V is TRBV19; unclear D gene. The specimen was peripheral blood. The CDR3 DNA is TGTGCCAGTAGTATAAATTCCGGGAATCAGCCCCAGCATTTT. Translating it yields CASSINSGNQPQHF.